The clone carrying this TCR beta chain turned up a few times. The TCRbeta library was prepared with unique molecular identifiers. TCRdb re-analysed the PCR reads in MiXCR, keeping a single row per CDR3 protein. Of approximately 300,000 distinct CDR3 sequences in the sample, over 9.5% were seen once. V was trimmed by 0 bases and J by 9 bases, leaving 10 bases between them. CDR3 length equals 13 residues. Germline-derived CDR1 and CDR2 are SGHRS and YFSETQ. The sample belongs to a study of T-cell reconstitution after alpha-beta-depleted transplantation in children. The rearrangement uses TRBV5-1 and TRBJ2-1, with D uncertain. Source: PBMCs, taken before TCRalphabeta/CD19-depleted stem cell transplant. The sequence came from a boy in the first two years of life with acute myeloid leukemia, due to receive a stem cell transplant. In DNA, the CDR3 is TGCGCCAGCAGCTTGGGGACGGTAGGTGAGCAGTTCTTC. Protein product: CASSLGTVGEQFF.